The 5 T cell receptor beta chains below were found in one sample sequenced in a study of T cell clonality in common variable immunodeficiency. Assay: immunoSEQ multiplex PCR; the TCRdb copy retains only in-frame clones and omits some. The sample is made up of 45,000 to 60,000 clones, none counted only once. The sample consisted of peripheral blood mononuclear cells. Receptor source: a person aged 18 to 75 in good health.

This clone was detected many times. The CDR3 end lies 3 residues beyond the end of the read and is filled in from the germline J gene. The chain links TRBV19 to TRBJ1-5, with TRBD1 matching over 11 bases. The trim removed 6 bases at V and 4 bases at J, leaving 2 bases unmatched. Germline values: CDR1 LNHDA, CDR2 SQIVND (reference sequence). The CDR3 sequence is 14 residues long. The CDR3 bases that were read are TGTGCCAGTAGGCGGGACAGGGGGAATCAGCCC. Amino acids: CASRRDRGNQP. The whole CDR3 region reads CASRRDRGNQPQHF.

This clone was observed many times. The read falls 3 residues short of the CDR3 end, and the missing part is taken from the germline J gene. The genes are TRBV30 and TRBJ2-3; the match to TRBD2 covers 10 bases. V shed 2 bases and J 4 bases; nucleotides not matched to a gene: 9. The CDR3 is 16 residues long. Germline lookup yields CDR1 GTSNPN and CDR2 SVGIG (reference sequence). The CDR3 DNA, read in part, is TGTGCCTGGAGTTACCTTAGCGGGGGGAGCGCAGATACG. Translation gives CAWSYLSGGSADT. The whole CDR3 protein is CAWSYLSGGSADTQYF.

This clone was recorded at least ten times. Coverage ceases 3 residues before the CDR3 finishes, and the germline J gene fills in the end. The chain combines TRBV10-3 with TRBJ2-3; TRBD1 aligns across 10 bases. The germline CDR1 and CDR2 sequences are ENHRY and SYGVKD. The CDR3 is made up of 16 amino acids. The CDR3 loop is CAISGGGTGVRETQYF. The covered CDR3 bases are TGTGCCATCAGTGGGGGCGGGACAGGGGTGAGGGAGACG.

This clone was counted ten times or more. The CDR3 end falls 3 residues outside the read, so it is completed with the germline J gene. This CDR3 is also generated by other DNA sequences in the sample. V is TRBV30 and J is TRBJ2-7; D is unresolved. The germline V gene encodes CDR1 GTSNPN and CDR2 SVGIG (reference sequence). This CDR3 spans 12 amino acids. V was trimmed by 0 bases and J by 4 bases, leaving 7 bases between them. The CDR3 bases that were read are TGTGCCTGGAGTGTGACGGGTTACGAG. Translating gives CAWSVTGYE. The whole CDR3 reads CAWSVTGYEQYF. The full variable domain, in which reference TRBV30 and TRBJ2-7 provide the parts outside the CDR3, is SQTIHQWPATLVQPVGSPLSLECTVEGTSNPNLYWYRQAAGRGLQLLFYSVGIGQISSEVPQNLSASRPQDRQFILSSKKLLLSDSGFYLCAWSVTGYEQYFGPGTRLTVT.

This clone was found many times. Here the CDR3 reads CSARGGSGSDQPQHF. The CDR3 bases that were read are TGCAGTGCTAGAGGAGGATCGGGTTCTGACCAGCCC. The J gene is TRBJ1-5, the V gene TRBV20-1; D is unresolved. The read finishes 3 residues shy of the CDR3 end, and the germline J gene is used to complete it. This CDR3 contains 15 residues. Germline assignment: CDR1 DFQATT and CDR2 SNEGSKA (reference sequence). Trimming pared 1 base from V and 7 bases from J, leaving 17 bases between.